The T cell receptor beta chain under discussion was sequenced for a study of identical twins. Regarding the study as a whole: Findings came from cross-sectional statistics, without long-term follow-up of donors.

This clonotype was counted between two and nine times. The antigen remains unidentified. This CDR3 contains 15 residues. Each cDNA held unique molecular identifiers, and template switching gave it a universal primer site. TCRdb reprocessed the 5' RACE reads via MiXCR and lists one record per CDR3 protein. Of around 300,000 distinct CDR3 sequences in the sample, more than 6.5% were seen once. Another study also made use of these data, one on yellow fever vaccine responses in identical twins. That study adds: Vaccine-induced T cell responses in twins were reportedly observed to appear partly convergent, partly personalized.

The TCR was taken from a young woman in good health. Sequences were obtained from memory (CD45RO+) T cells sorted from blood. The chain carries TRBV21-1 and TRBJ2-7; no DNA check was done on the table's D call, TRBD2. TRBV21-1 is reported as a pseudogene. CDR3 sequence: CASSPIALGTGEQYF. Here the CDR3 DNA reads TGTGCCAGCAGCCCCATAGCTCTGGGGACTGGCGAGCAGTACTTC.